This TCR beta chain was sequenced in a study of cytomegalovirus exposure and HLA in healthy donors. General study findings and limits: The availability of immune exposure information extended only to CMV serostatus.

This CDR3 spans 14 amino acids. Germline lookup yields CDR1 MDHEN and CDR2 SYDVKM. The V end was cut by 7 bases, the J end by 0 bases, with 12 bases between. PCR primers comprised 60 Vbeta and 13 Jbeta primers. Generated by immunoSEQ multiplex PCR, the TCRdb table keeps only in-frame clones and is missing some. This table has 65,000 to 90,000 clones, roughly 71% appearing once. Regarding this clone: Its antigen remains unidentified.

The V call is TRBV28, the J call TRBJ1-2; D is perhaps TRBD1 (5 bases). This sequence originates from a man aged 70-80 years in good health and CMV-seronegative. Sequences were obtained from PBMCs. The CDR3 loop is CASTQAGANYGYTF. The CDR3 coding sequence is TGTGCCAGCACCCAGGCGGGGGCTAACTATGGCTACACCTTC.